The rows below give T cell receptor beta chains drawn from one sample of a study of blood T cell repertoires in COVID-19. Using immunoSEQ multiplex PCR, the repertoire was profiled, and TCRdb retains in-frame clones only, with some absent. The sample consists of around 400,000 clones, approximately 93% of them appearing once. Specimen: PBMCs or T cells enriched from blood (not recorded which). These receptors all come from a woman between 40 and 55 years old who had been exposed to COVID-19. Each CDR3 is given with its conserved first and last residue. Fields, in order: V gene, clone size, D gene, J gene, CDR3 DNA, CDR3 protein. D genes are given only for firm matches. For some rows the clone size is stated as once, few or many, or as a class when expanded; others skip it.

v_call: TRBV15
clone_size: NA
d_call: NA
j_call: TRBJ2-7
cdr3_nt: TGTGCCACCAGCCCTGATTCGTCGGGCTCCTACGAGCAGTACTTC
cdr3_aa: CATSPDSSGSYEQYF

v_call: TRBV5-1
clone_size: NA
d_call: TRBD1
j_call: TRBJ1-2
cdr3_nt: TGCGCCAGCGCCTACAGGGGTAACTATGGCTACACCTTC
cdr3_aa: CASAYRGNYGYTF

v_call: TRBV3-1/TRBV3-2
clone_size: NA
d_call: TRBD1
j_call: TRBJ1-2
cdr3_nt: TGTGCCAGCAGCCCTTGGGCCGGACAGGGCCCCGCGAGGTATGGCTACACCTTC
cdr3_aa: CASSPWAGQGPARYGYTF

v_call: TRBV19
clone_size: NA
d_call: NA
j_call: TRBJ1-3
cdr3_nt: TGTGCCAGTAGTATGGGGCAGGGAAGGGACACCATATATTTT
cdr3_aa: CASSMGQGRDTIYF

v_call: TRBV19
clone_size: once
d_call: NA
j_call: TRBJ1-5
cdr3_nt: TGTGCCAGCCTTGGACAGCCTAATCAGCCCCAGCATTTT
cdr3_aa: CASLGQPNQPQHF

v_call: TRBV18
clone_size: NA
d_call: TRBD1
j_call: TRBJ1-1
cdr3_nt: TGTGCCAGCTCACCATCCAGAGGGGGCAGGGCTGAAGCTTTCTTT
cdr3_aa: CASSPSRGGRAEAFF

v_call: TRBV5-1
clone_size: NA
d_call: NA
j_call: TRBJ2-1
cdr3_nt: TGCGCCAGCAGCTTGGCGGTAGCGGTCACAAACAATGAGCAGTTCTTC
cdr3_aa: CASSLAVAVTNNEQFF

v_call: TRBV29-1
clone_size: NA
d_call: TRBD1
j_call: TRBJ1-3
cdr3_nt: TGCAGCGTTGCTCCAGGGGGCATGGTGGACACCATATATTTT
cdr3_aa: CSVAPGGMVDTIYF

v_call: TRBV14
clone_size: NA
d_call: NA
j_call: TRBJ2-1
cdr3_nt: TGTGCCAGCAGCCAAGAGGGTGCTAGCGCCTACAATGAGCAGTTCTTC
cdr3_aa: CASSQEGASAYNEQFF

v_call: TRBV5-6
clone_size: NA
d_call: TRBD1
j_call: TRBJ1-2
cdr3_nt: TGTGCTAGCAGCCCGGGACAGGGATACGGCTACACCTTC
cdr3_aa: CASSPGQGYGYTF

v_call: TRBV6-5
clone_size: NA
d_call: TRBD1
j_call: TRBJ1-5
cdr3_nt: TGTGCCAGCAGCCGGGACAGGACTAGCAATCAGCCCCAGCATTTT
cdr3_aa: CASSRDRTSNQPQHF

v_call: TRBV9
clone_size: NA
d_call: NA
j_call: TRBJ1-3
cdr3_nt: TGTGCCAGCAGCCCCCTTGACAGTAGCTCTGGAAACACCATATATTTT
cdr3_aa: CASSPLDSSSGNTIYF

v_call: TRBV29-1
clone_size: NA
d_call: TRBD2
j_call: TRBJ2-4
cdr3_nt: TGCAGCGCCCTCCGACTAGCGGGAGATGCCAAAAACATTCAGTACTTC
cdr3_aa: CSALRLAGDAKNIQYF

v_call: TRBV5-8
clone_size: NA
d_call: NA
j_call: TRBJ2-3
cdr3_nt: TGTGCCAGCAGCTTGGGTAGCAGGGGTAGGACAGATACGCAGTATTTT
cdr3_aa: CASSLGSRGRTDTQYF

v_call: TRBV27
clone_size: once
d_call: TRBD2
j_call: TRBJ2-7
cdr3_nt: TGTGCCAGCAGTACTTTAGCGGGAGCTTCCTACGAGCAGTACTTC
cdr3_aa: CASSTLAGASYEQYF

v_call: TRBV4-3
clone_size: NA
d_call: NA
j_call: TRBJ1-1
cdr3_nt: TGCGCCAGCAGCCAAGGTCCGGGATTCCCTGAAGCTTTCTTT
cdr3_aa: CASSQGPGFPEAFF

v_call: TRBV6-2/TRBV6-3
clone_size: NA
d_call: TRBD2
j_call: TRBJ2-7
cdr3_nt: TGTGCCAGCAGCGACCCGGGACTAGCGGGGGTGATCCCCTACGAGCAGTACTTC
cdr3_aa: CASSDPGLAGVIPYEQYF

v_call: TRBV19
clone_size: NA
d_call: NA
j_call: TRBJ2-2
cdr3_nt: TGTGCCAGTAGCTTGGTCAGGGGCACCGGGGAGCTGTTTTTT
cdr3_aa: CASSLVRGTGELFF

v_call: TRBV2
clone_size: NA
d_call: TRBD1
j_call: TRBJ1-6
cdr3_nt: TGTGCCAGCAGTCCGGGACAGGGGGCTTCACCCCTCCACTTT
cdr3_aa: CASSPGQGASPLHF

v_call: TRBV7-8
clone_size: NA
d_call: NA
j_call: TRBJ2-1
cdr3_nt: TGTGCCAGCAGCCCAGACAGCGTTAAGCAGTTCTTC
cdr3_aa: CASSPDSVKQFF